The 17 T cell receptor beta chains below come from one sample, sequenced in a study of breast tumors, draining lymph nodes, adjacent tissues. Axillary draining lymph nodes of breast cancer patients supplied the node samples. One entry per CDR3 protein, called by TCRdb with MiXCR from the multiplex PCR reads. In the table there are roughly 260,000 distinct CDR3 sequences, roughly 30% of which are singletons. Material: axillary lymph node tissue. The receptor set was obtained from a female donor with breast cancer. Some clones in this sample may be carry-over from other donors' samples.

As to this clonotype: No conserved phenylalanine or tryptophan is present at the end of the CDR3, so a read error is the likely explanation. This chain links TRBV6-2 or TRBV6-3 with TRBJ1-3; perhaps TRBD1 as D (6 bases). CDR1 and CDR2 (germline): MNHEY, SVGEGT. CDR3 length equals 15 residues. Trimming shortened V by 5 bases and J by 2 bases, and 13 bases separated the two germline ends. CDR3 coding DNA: TGTGCCAGCAGTGCCATCACAGGGCCTGGAAACACCATATATCTT. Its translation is CASSAITGPGNTIYL.

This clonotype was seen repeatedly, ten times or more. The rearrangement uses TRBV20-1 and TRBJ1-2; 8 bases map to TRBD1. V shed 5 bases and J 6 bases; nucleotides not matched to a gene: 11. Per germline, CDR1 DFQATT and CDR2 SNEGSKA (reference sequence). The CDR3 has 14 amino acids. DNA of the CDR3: TGCAGTGCTCTACGGACAGGGCGGGCGAATGGCTACACCTTC. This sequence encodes CSALRTGRANGYTF.

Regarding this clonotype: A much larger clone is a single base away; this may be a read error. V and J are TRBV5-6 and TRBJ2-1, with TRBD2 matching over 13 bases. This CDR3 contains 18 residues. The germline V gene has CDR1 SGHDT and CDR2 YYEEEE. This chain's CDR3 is CVSSLATSGRASYNEQFF. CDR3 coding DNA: TGTGTCAGCAGCTTGGCCACTAGCGGGAGGGCCTCCTACAATGAGCAGTTCTTC.

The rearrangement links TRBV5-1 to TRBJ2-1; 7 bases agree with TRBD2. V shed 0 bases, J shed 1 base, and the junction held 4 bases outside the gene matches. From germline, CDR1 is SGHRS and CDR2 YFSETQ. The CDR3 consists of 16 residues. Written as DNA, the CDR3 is TGCGCCAGCAGCTTGGGACGTAGCGGGTCCTACAATGAGCAGTTCTTC. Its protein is CASSLGRSGSYNEQFF.

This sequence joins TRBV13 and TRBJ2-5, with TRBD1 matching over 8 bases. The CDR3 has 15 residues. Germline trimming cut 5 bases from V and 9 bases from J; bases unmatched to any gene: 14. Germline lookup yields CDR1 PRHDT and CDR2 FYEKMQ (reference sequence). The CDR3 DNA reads TGTGCCAGCAGCCCTCCAGGGGGCGGAGGGGAGGCCCAGTACTTC. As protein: CASSPPGGGGEAQYF.

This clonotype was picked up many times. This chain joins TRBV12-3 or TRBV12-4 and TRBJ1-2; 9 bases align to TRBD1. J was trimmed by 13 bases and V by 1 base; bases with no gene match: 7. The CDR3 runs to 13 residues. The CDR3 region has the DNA TGTGCCAGCAGTTTAGGCCGGACAGGGGCTAGCACCTTC. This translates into CASSLGRTGASTF.

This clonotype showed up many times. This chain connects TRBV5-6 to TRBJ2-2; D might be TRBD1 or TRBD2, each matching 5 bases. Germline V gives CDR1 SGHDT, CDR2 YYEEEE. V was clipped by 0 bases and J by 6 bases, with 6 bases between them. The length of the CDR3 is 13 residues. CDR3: CASSLAGPGELFF. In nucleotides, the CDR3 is TGTGCCAGCAGCTTGGCGGGGCCCGGGGAGCTGTTTTTT.

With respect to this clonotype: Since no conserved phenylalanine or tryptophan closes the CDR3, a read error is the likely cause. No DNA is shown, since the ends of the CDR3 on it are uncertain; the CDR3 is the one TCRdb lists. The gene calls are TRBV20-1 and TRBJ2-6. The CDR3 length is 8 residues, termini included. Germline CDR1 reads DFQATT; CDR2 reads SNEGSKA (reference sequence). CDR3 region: CSARPRTS.

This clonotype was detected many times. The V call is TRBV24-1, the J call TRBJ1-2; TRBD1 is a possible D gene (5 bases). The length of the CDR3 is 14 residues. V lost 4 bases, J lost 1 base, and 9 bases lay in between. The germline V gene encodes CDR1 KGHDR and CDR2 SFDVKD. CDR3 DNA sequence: TGTGCCACCAGTGAGGCAGGGAATAACTATGGCTACACCTTC. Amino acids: CATSEAGNNYGYTF.

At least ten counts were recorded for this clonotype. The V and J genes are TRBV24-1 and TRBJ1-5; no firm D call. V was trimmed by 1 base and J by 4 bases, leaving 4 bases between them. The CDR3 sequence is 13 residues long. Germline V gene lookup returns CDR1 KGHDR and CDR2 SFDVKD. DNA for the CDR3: TGTGCCACCAGTGATTTTAATAATCAGCCCCAGCATTTT. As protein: CATSDFNNQPQHF.

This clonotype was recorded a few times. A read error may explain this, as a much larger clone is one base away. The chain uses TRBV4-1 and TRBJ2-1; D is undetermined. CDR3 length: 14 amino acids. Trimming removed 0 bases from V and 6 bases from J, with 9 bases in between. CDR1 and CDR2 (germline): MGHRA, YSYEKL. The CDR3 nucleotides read TGCGCCAGCAGCCAAGACCCCTCATGCAATGAGCAGTTCTTC. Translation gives CASSQDPSCNEQFF.

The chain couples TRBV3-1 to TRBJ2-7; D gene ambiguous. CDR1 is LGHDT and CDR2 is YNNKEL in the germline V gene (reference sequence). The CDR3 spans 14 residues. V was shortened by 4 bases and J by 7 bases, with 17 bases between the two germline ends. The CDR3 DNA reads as TGTGCCAGCAGCCCTCGGACCTTGGGTGGGGAGCAGTACTTC. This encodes CASSPRTLGGEQYF.

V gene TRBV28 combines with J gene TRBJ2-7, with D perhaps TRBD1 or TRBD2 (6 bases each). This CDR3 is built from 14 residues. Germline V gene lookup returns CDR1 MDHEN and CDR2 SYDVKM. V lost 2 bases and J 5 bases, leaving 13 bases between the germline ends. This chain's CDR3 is CASSLQGGKHEQYF. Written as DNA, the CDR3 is TGTGCCAGCAGTTTACAAGGGGGGAAACACGAGCAGTACTTC. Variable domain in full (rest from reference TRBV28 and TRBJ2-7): DVKVTQSSRYLVKRTGEKVFLECVQDMDHENMFWYRQDPGLGLRLIYFSYDVKMKEKGDIPEGYSVSREKKERFSLILESASTNQTSMYLCASSLQGGKHEQYFGPGTRLTVT.

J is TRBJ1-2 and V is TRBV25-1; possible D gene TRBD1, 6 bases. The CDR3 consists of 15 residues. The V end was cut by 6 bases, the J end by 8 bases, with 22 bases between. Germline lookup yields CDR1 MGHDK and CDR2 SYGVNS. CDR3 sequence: CASSDPFGTTMGYTF. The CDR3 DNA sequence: TGTGCCAGCAGCGACCCTTTCGGGACAACTATGGGCTACACCTTC.

The CDR3 DNA reads TGCAGCGTTGAAGAGGCGGGCTCCGAGCAGTACTTC. This translates into CSVEEAGSEQYF. The chain couples TRBV29-1 to TRBJ2-7; D possibly corresponds to TRBD2 (5 bases). This CDR3 contains 12 residues. Trimming left V 0 bases short and J 6 bases short, with 9 bases between. The germline CDR1 and CDR2 sequences are SQVTM and ANQGSEA.

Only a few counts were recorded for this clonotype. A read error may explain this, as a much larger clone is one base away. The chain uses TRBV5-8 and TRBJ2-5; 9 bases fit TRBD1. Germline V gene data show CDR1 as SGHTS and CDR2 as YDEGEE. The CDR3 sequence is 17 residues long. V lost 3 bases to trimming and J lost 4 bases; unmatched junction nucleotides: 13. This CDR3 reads CASSSGTGQSEGETQYF. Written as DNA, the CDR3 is TGTGCCAGCAGCTCCGGGACAGGGCAAAGCGAGGGAGAGACCCAGTACTTC.

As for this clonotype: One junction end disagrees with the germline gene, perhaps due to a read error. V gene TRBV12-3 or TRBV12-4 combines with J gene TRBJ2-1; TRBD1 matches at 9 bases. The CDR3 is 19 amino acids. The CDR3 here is CASSSSSPWDREKGNGQFF. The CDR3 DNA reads TGTGCCAGCAGTTCATCCTCTCCATGGGACAGGGAAAAAGGCAATGGGCAGTTCTTC.